Listed here is a single T cell receptor beta chain. This CDR3 is 16 amino acids long. V was cut by 7 bases and J by 1 base, with 22 bases left in between. CDR1 SQVTM and CDR2 ANQGSEA come from the germline V gene. Study processing details: How many nucleated cells were present was estimated from reference gene primer amplification. Some clones are missing from TCRdb's copy, which holds only in-frame ones; the method was immunoSEQ multiplex PCR. For V, J and clone size, that table is used; D and trimming come from the DNA. The table has roughly 90,000 clones, over 80% seen once. The data were taken from a study of blood T cell repertoires in COVID-19. At the level of the study: COVID-19 samples collected from the United States, Italy and Spain covered acute and convalescent phases. From T cells, B-cell-depleted T cells, or PBMCs came the material, which was cDNA or gDNA.

The sample was peripheral blood. The chain links TRBV29-1 to TRBJ1-1; D is possibly TRBD1 (6 bases). This clonotype was sampled from a woman in her seventies with acute or convalescent COVID-19. CDR3 amino acids: CSAGRIRQAQNTEAFF. CDR3 nucleotides: TGCAGCGCTGGCAGGATAAGACAGGCCCAGAACACTGAAGCTTTCTTT.